Shown below are 21 T cell receptor beta chains from a single sample sequenced in a study of blood T cell repertoires in COVID-19. Using immunoSEQ multiplex PCR, the repertoire was profiled, and TCRdb retains in-frame clones only, with some absent. The table records more than 95,000 clones, 85% of them present only once. The sequencing input was peripheral blood. These TCRs come from a man older than 75 with active or convalescent COVID-19.

The V gene is TRBV4-3, the J gene TRBJ2-5, with TRBD1 matching over 8 bases. V was clipped by 1 base and J by 1 base; unmatched bases: 8. From germline, CDR1 is LGHNA and CDR2 YSLEER. The CDR3 consists of 17 residues. The CDR3 region has the DNA TGCGCCAGCAGCCAAGCGATGGACAGGGCCCTCCAAGAGACCCAGTACTTC. Translating gives CASSQAMDRALQETQYF.

For the CDR3, the DNA is TGTGCCAGCAGCCAAGACGCTGGACAGGGGGCGCGGAAAAAACTGTTTTTT. Amino acid sequence: CASSQDAGQGARKKLFF. The rearrangement links TRBV3-1 (or the pseudogene TRBV3-2) to TRBJ1-4; 11 bases line up with TRBD1. The CDR3 runs 17 residues. The germline gives CDR1 LGHDT, CDR2 YNNKEL (reference sequence). Trimming at V came to 0 bases and at J to 9 bases, leaving 9 bases not matched to a gene.

The chain combines TRBV9 with TRBJ2-6; D not resolved. CDR3 size: 18 residues. Deletions cut 3 bases from V and 2 bases from J, with 18 bases between. Germline CDR1 SGDLS, CDR2 YYNGEE. In DNA, the CDR3 is TGTGCCAGCAGCGCCGCATGGGCCTCCTATCCTGGGGCCAACGTCCTGACTTTC. Protein sequence: CASSAAWASYPGANVLTF.

The chain recombines TRBV7-8 with TRBJ1-2; TRBD1 matches at 8 bases. The CDR3 consists of 14 residues. Per the germline V gene, CDR1 is SGHVS and CDR2 is FQNEAQ. J gave up 3 bases and V 5 bases, and 5 bases lay outside the gene matches. The CDR3 DNA sequence: TGTGCCAGCAGCCCTCGGGACAGGTACTATGGCTACACCTTC. Encoded protein: CASSPRDRYYGYTF.

The V and J genes are TRBV10-2 and TRBJ2-3, with D possibly TRBD2 on 7 matching bases. The germline gives CDR1 WSHSY, CDR2 SAAADI. CDR3 length: 14 amino acids. Trimming stripped 4 bases from V and 2 bases from J, with 10 bases between. CDR3 bases: TGCGCCAGCAGTGTGGGGGGGCTCACAGATACGCAGTATTTT. Its translation is CASSVGGLTDTQYF.

CDR3 DNA sequence: TGTGCCAGCAGCCTTAGTGTGGGGGGGCTTGGGCCCCAGCATTTT. Translated: CASSLSVGGLGPQHF. This rearrangement joins TRBV6-5 to TRBJ1-5, with TRBD1 as a possible D gene (6 bases). In germline, CDR1 is MNHEY, CDR2 SVGAGI. This CDR3 is built from 15 residues. With 6 bases removed from V and 9 bases from J, the gap between germline ends came to 21 bases.

The chain joins TRBV6-5 to TRBJ2-7, with 9 bases identical to TRBD1. The CDR3 consists of 13 residues. Germline V CDR1 and CDR2: MNHEY, SVGAGI. The V segment lost 5 bases and the J segment 4 bases; nucleotides outside the gene matches: 3. The CDR3 DNA sequence: TGTGCCAGCAGTAACAGGGGGCCGTACGAGCAGTACTTC. This encodes CASSNRGPYEQYF.

This chain uses TRBV11-2 with TRBJ2-7; D ambiguous. The germline V gene encodes CDR1 SGHAT and CDR2 FQNNGV. The CDR3 spans 12 residues. The V gene lost 3 bases and the J gene lost 2 bases, with 5 bases spanning the gap. The CDR3 spells CASSFVPYEQYF. As DNA, the CDR3 is TGTGCCAGCAGCTTCGTCCCCTACGAGCAGTACTTC. Variable domain in full (rest from reference TRBV11-2 and TRBJ2-7): EAGVAQSPRYKIIEKRQSVAFWCNPISGHATLYWYQQILGQGPKLLIQFQNNGVVDDSQLPKDRFSAERLKGVDSTLKIQPAKLEDSAVYLCASSFVPYEQYFGPGTRLTVT.

V gene TRBV21-1 combines with J gene TRBJ2-6; no check of the table's D call, TRBD2, against the DNA was made. TRBV21-1 is a known pseudogene. The CDR3 has 19 residues. CDR3 in DNA: TGTGCCAGCAGCAAAGTGCCCCGGGTATGGCGTACTGGGGCCAACGTCCTGACTTTC. Protein: CASSKVPRVWRTGANVLTF.

This clone is a singleton in its sample. The chain couples TRBV5-4 to TRBJ1-3; no firm D call. The CDR3 has 13 residues. With 3 bases removed from V and 7 bases from J, the gap between germline ends came to 11 bases. Germline CDR1 is SGHNT and CDR2 is YYREEE (reference sequence). The CDR3 bases are TGTGCCAGCAGCTACGACACTTGGAACACCATATATTTT. As protein: CASSYDTWNTIYF.

The V gene is TRBV7-2, the J gene TRBJ2-1; 9 nucleotides agree with TRBD1. CDR1 SGHTA and CDR2 FQGNSA come from the germline V gene. Unmatched junction bases numbered 3, after V lost 1 base and J lost 2 bases. The CDR3 length is 16 residues. The CDR3 reads CASSLGGQGAYNEQFF. The CDR3 bases are TGTGCCAGCAGCTTAGGGGGACAGGGCGCCTACAATGAGCAGTTCTTC.

This chain links TRBV7-2 with TRBJ1-4; D is perhaps TRBD1 (6 bases). The CDR3 length is 15 residues. Trimming shortened V by 7 bases and J by 7 bases, and 19 bases separated the two germline ends. Germline CDR1 is SGHTA and CDR2 is FQGNSA. CDR3 DNA: TGTGCCAGCACCGACTCGAGGGGGTCAGGTGAAAAACTGTTTTTT. Translating gives CASTDSRGSGEKLFF.

This clone was detected only a few times. The chain couples TRBV4-3 to TRBJ2-1, with 13 nucleotides matching TRBD2. The germline V gene has CDR1 LGHNA and CDR2 YSLEER. There are 18 residues in the CDR3. The V gene end was trimmed by 1 base and the J gene end by 9 bases; junction bases not matched to a gene: 12. The CDR3 region has the DNA TGCGCCAGCAGCCAAGCACCCCCAGGGACTAGCGGGATTACTGAGCAGTTCTTC. This gives the protein CASSQAPPGTSGITEQFF.

The genes are TRBV5-6 and TRBJ1-2; D gene unclear. Germline V gene data show CDR1 as SGHDT and CDR2 as YYEEEE. The CDR3 loop spans 15 amino acids. V was shortened by 4 bases and J by 4 bases, with 17 bases between the two germline ends. DNA of the CDR3: TGTGCCAGCAGCCAACGGGTGACTTCGTTCTATGGCTACACCTTC. It yields the protein CASSQRVTSFYGYTF.

V gene TRBV2 combines with J gene TRBJ2-7; TRBD1 matches at 8 bases. The CDR3 runs 13 residues. Trimming took 7 bases from V and 2 from J; bases not matched to a gene: 4. CDR1 and CDR2 from the germline V gene are SNHLY and FYNNEI. The CDR3 DNA follows: TGTGCCAGCATGGACAGGGCTACCTACGAGCAGTACTTC. This translates into CASMDRATYEQYF.

This chain joins TRBV7-2 and TRBJ1-4, with 7 positions matching TRBD1. Trimming cost V 5 bases and J 7 bases; bases outside gene matches: 10. Per germline, CDR1 SGHTA and CDR2 FQGNSA. The CDR3 spans 15 residues. The CDR3 nucleotides read TGTGCCAGCAGCCGCACGACAGGGATAGGTGAAAAACTGTTTTTT. This encodes CASSRTTGIGEKLFF.

This sequence joins TRBV7-9 and TRBJ1-6; 9 nucleotides match TRBD1. Per the germline V gene, CDR1 is SEHNR and CDR2 is FQNEAQ (reference sequence). With 5 bases clipped from V and 8 bases from J, the junction kept 7 bases outside the gene matches. There are 15 residues in the CDR3. In DNA form, the CDR3 reads TGTGCCAGCAGCGATTGGACAGGGGACGATTCACCCCTCCACTTT. Translated, it gives CASSDWTGDDSPLHF. The entire variable domain, with the rest obtained from reference TRBV7-9 and TRBJ1-6, is as follows: DTGVSQNPRHKITKRGQNVTFRCDPISEHNRLYWYRQTLGQGPEFLTYFQNEAQLEKSRLLSDRFSAERPKGSFSTLEIQRTEQGDSAMYLCASSDWTGDDSPLHFGNGTRLTVT.

The chain joins TRBV18 to TRBJ2-7; tentatively, D is TRBD1 (6 bases). The V and J ends lost 3 bases and 0 bases respectively, with 15 bases between them. The CDR3 is made up of 16 amino acids. Per germline, CDR1 KGHSH and CDR2 LQKENI. CDR3: CASSPPAGAVSYEQYF. For the CDR3, the DNA is TGTGCCAGCTCACCTCCAGCAGGGGCCGTCTCCTACGAGCAGTACTTC. Complete variable domain (other parts from reference TRBV18 and TRBJ2-7): NAGVMQNPRHLVRRRGQEARLRCSPMKGHSHVYWYRQLPEEGLKFMVYLQKENIIDESGMPKERFSAEFPKEGPSILRIQQVVRGDSAAYFCASSPPAGAVSYEQYFGPGTRLTVT.

The gene calls are TRBV30 and TRBJ2-7; TRBD1 agrees at 9 bases. The ends lost 1 base at V and 0 bases at J; junction bases unmatched: 16. The germline CDR1 and CDR2 sequences are GTSNPN and SVGIG (reference sequence). The CDR3 has 19 amino acids. The CDR3 is CAWSASLSTGTGRSYEQYF. As DNA, the CDR3 is TGTGCCTGGAGTGCCTCTCTTTCGACCGGGACAGGGCGCTCCTACGAGCAGTACTTC.

The rearrangement links TRBV15 to TRBJ2-1, with 7 bases that match TRBD1. The CDR3 length is 13 residues. Germline CDR1 and CDR2: LNHNV and YYDKDF (reference sequence). J was trimmed by 6 bases and V by 3 bases; bases with no gene match: 2. CDR3 sequence (DNA): TGTGCCACCAGCAGCGGGGACAGCAATGAGCAGTTCTTC. Residues: CATSSGDSNEQFF.

The CDR3 reads CASSSGTGLREKLFF. The CDR3, as DNA: TGTGCCAGCAGTTCCGGGACAGGGTTGAGAGAAAAACTGTTTTTT. The chain carries TRBV6-5 and TRBJ1-4; 9 bases align to TRBD1. After removal of 4 bases from V and 8 bases from J, the junction contained 8 bases not matched to a gene. Germline CDR1 is MNHEY and CDR2 is SVGAGI. This CDR3 has 15 amino acids.